Here is one TCR beta chain with its context. Its cognate antigen is unknown. The junction differs from germline at one of its ends, possibly a read error. The CDR3 is 15 amino acids. Germline V gene sequence: CDR1 SEHNR, CDR2 FQNEAQ (reference sequence). This entry comes from a study of vaccination and CD4 T cells after COVID-19. The wider study: Median time from second vaccine dose to sampling was approximately 74 days (14 to 241). The peptides that stimulated the cells were overlapping spike peptides from SARS-CoV-2, HCoV-NL63, HCoV-OC43 and HCoV-229E.

Sequencing of cultured CD4+ T cell DNA used the Oncomine TCR Beta short-read assay. MiXCR, run by TCRdb on the PCR reads, gives a single entry per CDR3 protein. The table records more than 15,000 distinct CDR3 sequences, less than 50% of them present only once. Treatment reported: approximately 9-day PBMC culture with coronavirus spike peptide pools or control peptides (ViraFEST assay). All positive PCR tests were dated between March and December 2020, predating US Alpha, Beta and Delta variants. The clonotype was recovered from a human donor who had recovered from COVID-19. The sample consisted of CD4+ T cells from blood, cultured in vitro. The V call is TRBV7-9, the J call TRBJ2-7; 8 nucleotides match TRBD2. In DNA, the CDR3 is TGCGCCAGCAGCTTGGACGGGACTAGTTACTACGAGCAGTACTTC. Translating it yields CASSLDGTSYYEQYF.